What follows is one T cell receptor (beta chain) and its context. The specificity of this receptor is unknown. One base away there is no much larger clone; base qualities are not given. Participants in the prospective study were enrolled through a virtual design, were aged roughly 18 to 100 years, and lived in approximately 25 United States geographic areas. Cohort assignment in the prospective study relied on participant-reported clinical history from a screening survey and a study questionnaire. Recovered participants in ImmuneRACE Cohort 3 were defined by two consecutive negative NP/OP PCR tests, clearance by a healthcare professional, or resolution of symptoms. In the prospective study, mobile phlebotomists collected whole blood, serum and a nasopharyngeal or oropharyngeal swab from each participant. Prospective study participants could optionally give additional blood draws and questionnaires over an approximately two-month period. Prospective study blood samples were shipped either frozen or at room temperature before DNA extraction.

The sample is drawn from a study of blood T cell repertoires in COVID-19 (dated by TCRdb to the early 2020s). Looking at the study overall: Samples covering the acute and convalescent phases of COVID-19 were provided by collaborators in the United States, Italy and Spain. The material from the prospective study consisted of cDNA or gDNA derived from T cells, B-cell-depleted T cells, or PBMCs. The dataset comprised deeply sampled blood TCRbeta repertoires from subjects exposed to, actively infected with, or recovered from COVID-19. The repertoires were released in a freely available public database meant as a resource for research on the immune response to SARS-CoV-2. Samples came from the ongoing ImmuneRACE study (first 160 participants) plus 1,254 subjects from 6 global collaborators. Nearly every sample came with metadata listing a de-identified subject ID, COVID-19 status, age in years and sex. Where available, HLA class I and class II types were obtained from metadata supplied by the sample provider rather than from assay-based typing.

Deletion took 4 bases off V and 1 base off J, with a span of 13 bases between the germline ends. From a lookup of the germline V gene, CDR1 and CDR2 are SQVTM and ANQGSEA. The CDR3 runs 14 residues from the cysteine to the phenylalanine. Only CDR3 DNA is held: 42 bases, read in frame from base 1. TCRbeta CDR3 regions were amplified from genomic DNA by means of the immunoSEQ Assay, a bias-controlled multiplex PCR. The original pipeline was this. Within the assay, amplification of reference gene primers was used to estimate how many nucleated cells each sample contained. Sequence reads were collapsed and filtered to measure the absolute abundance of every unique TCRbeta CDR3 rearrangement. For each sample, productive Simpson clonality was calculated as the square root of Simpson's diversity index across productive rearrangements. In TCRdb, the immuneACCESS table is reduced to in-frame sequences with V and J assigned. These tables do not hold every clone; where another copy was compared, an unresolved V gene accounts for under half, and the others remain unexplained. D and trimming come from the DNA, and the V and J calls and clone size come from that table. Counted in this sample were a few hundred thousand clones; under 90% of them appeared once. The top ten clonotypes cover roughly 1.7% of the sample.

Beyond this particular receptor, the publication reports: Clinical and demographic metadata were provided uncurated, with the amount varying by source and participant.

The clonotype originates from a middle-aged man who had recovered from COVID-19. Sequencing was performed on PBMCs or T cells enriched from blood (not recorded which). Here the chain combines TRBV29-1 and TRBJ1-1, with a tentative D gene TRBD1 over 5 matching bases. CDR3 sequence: CSVGRWGGNTEAFF. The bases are TGCAGCGTTGGGCGTTGGGGGGGGAACACTGAAGCTTTCTTT.